The 25 T cell receptor beta chains presented below share a single source sample, sequenced in a study of T-cell reconstitution after alpha-beta-depleted transplantation in children. Unique molecular identifiers were built into the TCRbeta library. TCRdb used MiXCR to reprocess the PCR reads, holding one entry per CDR3 protein. The sample yields fewer than 550,000 distinct CDR3 sequences, 10% to 12% seen once. The sequences come from PBMCs, mostly from graft donor cells, collected 180 days after TCRalphabeta/CD19-depleted stem cell transplant. The source of these receptors is a female patient aged 2-10 years who had a stem cell transplant for aplastic anemia, so the T cells may come from the graft donor.

J is TRBJ2-7 and V is TRBV4-3, with no clear D. Trimming cost V 1 base and J 0 bases, with 7 bases left between them. Germline CDR1 and CDR2: LGHNA and YSLEER. This CDR3 is built from 14 residues. This CDR3 is CASSQAWGSYEQYF. The CDR3 nucleotides read TGCGCCAGCAGCCAAGCCTGGGGCTCCTACGAGCAGTACTTC.

This sequence joins TRBV5-1 and TRBJ1-1; D not certain. Germline CDR1 is SGHRS and CDR2 is YFSETQ. The CDR3 is made up of 13 amino acids. V lost 0 bases, J lost 4 bases, and 7 bases lay in between. CDR3 amino acids: CASSLVSGTEAFF. CDR3 in DNA: TGCGCCAGCAGCTTGGTTTCAGGCACTGAAGCTTTCTTT. The full variable domain, in which reference TRBV5-1 and TRBJ1-1 provide the parts outside the CDR3, is KAGVTQTPRYLIKTRGQQVTLSCSPISGHRSVSWYQQTPGQGLQFLFEYFSETQRNKGNFPGRFSGRQFSNSRSEMNVSTLELGDSALYLCASSLVSGTEAFFGQGTRLTVV.

The V and J genes are TRBV20-1 and TRBJ2-3; TRBD2 agrees at 9 bases. The length of the CDR3 is 15 residues. Germline V lookup: CDR1 DFQATT, CDR2 SNEGSKA (reference sequence). After removal of 3 bases from V and 4 bases from J, the junction contained 8 bases not matched to a gene. CDR3 sequence (DNA): TGCAGTGCTAGCTCTAGCGGGAAAGAGGCAGATACGCAGTATTTT. It is translated as CSASSSGKEADTQYF.

The chain has TRBV7-6 and TRBJ2-6; 7 bases match TRBD1. The J segment lost 0 bases and the V segment lost 5 bases, leaving 4 bases of the junction unmatched. This CDR3 comprises 16 residues. Germline V CDR1 and CDR2: SGHVS, FNYEAQ. CDR3 DNA: TGTGCCAGCAGCCGGGACAGCCTCTCTGGGGCCAACGTCCTGACTTTC. This gives the protein CASSRDSLSGANVLTF.

The chain combines TRBV28 with TRBJ2-7; TRBD1 aligns across 7 bases. The trim removed 1 base at V and 1 base at J, leaving 4 bases unmatched. Looked up from germline, CDR1 is MDHEN and CDR2 is SYDVKM. The CDR3 totals 15 residues. This chain's CDR3 is CASSLSGTASYEQYF. The DNA for the CDR3 is TGTGCCAGCAGTTTATCTGGGACAGCGTCCTACGAGCAGTACTTC.

Only a few counts were recorded for this clonotype. The chain combines TRBV29-1 with TRBJ2-1, with D maybe TRBD2 (5 bases). The CDR3 has 16 amino acids. The germline V gene has CDR1 SQVTM and CDR2 ANQGSEA. Trimming took 0 bases from V and 3 from J, leaving 15 bases between them. The CDR3 region is CSVEETPQRNYNEQFF. In DNA form, the CDR3 reads TGCAGCGTTGAAGAAACCCCCCAGCGGAACTACAATGAGCAGTTCTTC.

This clonotype was observed many times. The CDR3 spells CASSLYQAGVTDTQYF. The CDR3 region has the DNA TGTGCCAGCAGTTTATACCAGGCGGGGGTCACAGATACGCAGTATTTT. The chain uses TRBV28 and TRBJ2-3, with TRBD2 identical over 7 bases. CDR3 length equals 16 residues. The V and J ends lost 1 base and 2 bases, in that order; junction bases with no gene match: 6. Germline CDR1 MDHEN, CDR2 SYDVKM.

This clonotype was seen just once. This sequence joins TRBV27 and TRBJ2-2; 11 bases agree with TRBD1. This CDR3 has 14 amino acids. Per germline, CDR1 MNHEY and CDR2 SMNVEV (reference sequence). With 5 bases clipped from V and 6 bases from J, the junction kept 2 bases outside the gene matches. The CDR3 DNA is TGTGCCAGCAGTCGGGACAGGGGGGCCGGGGAGCTGTTTTTT. This sequence encodes CASSRDRGAGELFF.

The V and J genes are TRBV20-1 and TRBJ2-3; 13 bases agree with TRBD2. With 5 bases clipped from V and 5 bases from J, the junction kept 10 bases outside the gene matches. Germline V lookup: CDR1 DFQATT, CDR2 SNEGSKA (reference sequence). The CDR3 is made up of 16 amino acids. Written as DNA, the CDR3 is TGCAGTGCTTTACAATTACTAGCGGGAGGGAGAGATACGCAGTATTTT. It encodes CSALQLLAGGRDTQYF.

This clonotype appeared many times. The rearrangement uses TRBV5-1 and TRBJ1-1; 7 bases are a match to TRBD1. Germline V gene data show CDR1 as SGHRS and CDR2 as YFSETQ. CDR3 length: 13 amino acids. V trimming: 4 bases; J trimming: 12 bases; junction bases outside the gene matches: 12. The CDR3 bases are TGCGCCAGCAGCCTCCGACGGGGGGACAGTTCTTTCTTT. Amino acid sequence: CASSLRRGDSSFF.

The chain combines TRBV29-1 with TRBJ2-6; 10 bases fit TRBD2. CDR1 and CDR2 from the germline V gene are SQVTM and ANQGSEA. CDR3 length: 16 residues. After removal of 7 bases from V and 0 bases from J, the junction contained 6 bases not matched to a gene. In DNA, the CDR3 is TGCAGCGCCGTGAGCGGGAGGGGCTCTGGGGCCAACGTCCTGACTTTC. This sequence encodes CSAVSGRGSGANVLTF. Complete variable domain (other parts from reference TRBV29-1 and TRBJ2-6): SAVISQKPSRDICQRGTSLTIQCQVDSQVTMMFWYRQQPGQSLTLIATANQGSEATYESGFVIDKFPISRPNLTFSTLTVSNMSPEDSSIYLCSAVSGRGSGANVLTFGAGSRLTVL.

The rearrangement uses TRBV5-1 and TRBJ1-1, with D uncertain. Trimming took off 4 bases at V and 0 bases at J, with 10 bases between the two ends. Per the germline V gene, CDR1 is SGHRS and CDR2 is YFSETQ. The CDR3 runs to 14 residues. The chain's CDR3 is CASSLTSMNTEAFF. In DNA form, the CDR3 reads TGCGCCAGCAGCCTAACTAGCATGAACACTGAAGCTTTCTTT.

The V gene is TRBV6-2 or TRBV6-3, the J gene TRBJ2-4; 7 bases are a match to TRBD1. Trimming cost V 0 bases and J 0 bases; bases outside gene matches: 11. Germline CDR1 and CDR2: MNHEY and SVGEGT. This CDR3 has 19 residues. CDR3 in DNA: TGTGCCAGCAGTTACTCTTTACACCAGGGGGTCCTAGCCAAAAACATTCAGTACTTC. Its protein is CASSYSLHQGVLAKNIQYF.

The rearrangement joins TRBV29-1 to TRBJ2-3; 9 bases line up with TRBD1. Trimming took 4 bases from V and 2 from J; bases not matched to a gene: 19. Germline assignment: CDR1 SQVTM and CDR2 ANQGSEA. The CDR3 extends over 19 amino acids. The CDR3 spells CSVVVRPGQGLLTTDTQYF. DNA for the CDR3: TGCAGCGTTGTCGTACGACCGGGACAGGGCTTACTGACCACAGATACGCAGTATTTT.

V usage is TRBV19 and J usage is TRBJ1-4; possible D gene TRBD1, 6 bases. The germline gives CDR1 LNHDA, CDR2 SQIVND (reference sequence). The CDR3 is made up of 13 amino acids. V was clipped by 7 bases and J by 7 bases, with 13 bases between them. CDR3 residues: CASTRTEGEKLFF. The DNA for the CDR3 is TGTGCCAGTACTCGGACAGAAGGTGAAAAACTGTTTTTT.

The genes are TRBV5-1 and TRBJ1-2, with D maybe TRBD1 (5 bases). The CDR3 covers 15 residues. Trimming cost V 3 bases and J 0 bases, with 12 bases left between them. Germline V lookup: CDR1 SGHRS, CDR2 YFSETQ. CDR3 sequence reads: CASSYRDGSNYGYTF. The CDR3 nucleotides read TGCGCCAGCAGCTACCGGGACGGCTCTAACTATGGCTACACCTTC.

This clonotype turned up a few times. J is TRBJ2-5 and V is TRBV7-2; D remains ambiguous. The germline V gene has CDR1 SGHTA and CDR2 FQGNSA. V was cut by 3 bases and J by 4 bases, with 18 bases left in between. The CDR3 runs 16 residues. CDR3 in amino acids: CASSLSSRGRRETQYF. The CDR3 nucleotides read TGTGCCAGCAGCTTGTCTTCCCGAGGTCGGCGAGAGACCCAGTACTTC.

The chain uses TRBV28 and TRBJ2-5; D may be TRBD1 or TRBD2 (5 bases each). The V end was cut by 8 bases, the J end by 0 bases, with 16 bases between. This CDR3 contains 15 residues. In germline, CDR1 is MDHEN, CDR2 SYDVKM. CDR3 nucleotides: TGTGCCAGCTCCCCATGGGGGACCTACCAAGAGACCCAGTACTTC. Translation gives CASSPWGTYQETQYF. Supplemented by reference TRBV28 and TRBJ2-5, the full variable domain reads DVKVTQSSRYLVKRTGEKVFLECVQDMDHENMFWYRQDPGLGLRLIYFSYDVKMKEKGDIPEGYSVSREKKERFSLILESASTNQTSMYLCASSPWGTYQETQYFGPGTRLLVL.

The CDR3 is CSALDPGTDTQYF. CDR3 sequence (DNA): TGCAGTGCCCTAGACCCCGGCACAGATACGCAGTATTTT. V usage is TRBV20-1 and J usage is TRBJ2-3; D not certain. CDR3 length: 13 amino acids. Trimming took 6 bases from V and 1 from J, leaving 11 bases between them. Germline loops: CDR1 DFQATT, CDR2 SNEGSKA (reference sequence).

A word on this clonotype: The CDR3 does not end in the conserved phenylalanine or tryptophan, so this is likely a read error. The chain is built from TRBV28 and TRBJ2-7; D may be TRBD2 (5 bases). V shed 4 bases and J shed 2 bases, with 12 bases lying between them. This CDR3 is built from 14 residues. Germline CDR1 MDHEN, CDR2 SYDVKM. The chain's CDR3 is CASSSDFRAYEQYS. The CDR3, as DNA: TGTGCCAGCAGTTCGGACTTTCGAGCCTACGAGCAGTACTCC.

At least ten counts were recorded for this clonotype. CDR3 residues: CASSGAGSVETQYF. Written as DNA, the CDR3 is TGTGCCAGCAGTGGAGCCGGCTCCGTCGAGACCCAGTACTTC. V and J are TRBV6-2 or TRBV6-3 and TRBJ2-5; unclear D gene. This CDR3 is 14 amino acids long. Germline V gene sequence: CDR1 MNHEY, CDR2 SVGEGT. V was pared by 5 bases and J by 5 bases, with 15 bases between.

This clonotype was detected only a few times. This chain connects TRBV20-1 to TRBJ2-6, with no clear D. The CDR3 consists of 14 residues. Germline CDR1 and CDR2: DFQATT and SNEGSKA (reference sequence). V lost 5 bases to trimming and J lost 0 bases, with 8 bases between them. CDR3: CSAVDSSGANVLTF. Written as DNA, the CDR3 is TGCAGTGCTGTCGATAGCTCTGGGGCCAACGTCCTGACTTTC.

As for this clonotype: This may arise from a read error, as a much more abundant clone is one base away. DNA of the CDR3: TGTGCCAGCAGGAGTAGGGCTAGCGGGAGTACAGATACGCAGTATTTT. It codes for CASRSRASGSTDTQYF. This chain uses TRBV12-3 or TRBV12-4 with TRBJ2-3, with 10 bases identical to TRBD2. This CDR3 is 16 amino acids long. V lost 6 bases and J lost 3; bases outside the gene matches: 9.

A word on this clonotype: Its ends do not fully match the called genes, so a read error is possible. This chain uses TRBV6-1 with TRBJ2-7, with TRBD2 matching over 12 bases. Germline CDR1 reads MNHNS; CDR2 reads SASEGT. This CDR3 is 19 amino acids long. The CDR3, as DNA: TGTGCCAGCAGGCCTGGGGACTTTTTACTAGCGGGAGGAAAGTACGAGCATTACTTC. Its translation: CASRPGDFLLAGGKYEHYF.

This CDR3 is CASSQGVAGPRTGETQYF. As DNA, the CDR3 is TGCGCCAGCAGCCAAGGAGTAGCGGGCCCACGAACCGGAGAGACCCAGTACTTC. The rearrangement uses TRBV4-3 and TRBJ2-5; 7 bases match TRBD2. The germline V gene encodes CDR1 LGHNA and CDR2 YSLEER. Trimming took 1 base from V and 4 from J; bases not matched to a gene: 15. CDR3 length equals 18 residues.